This T cell receptor (beta chain) derives from a study of T cells in localized non-small cell lung cancer. Regarding the study as a whole: Adjacent uninvolved lung had the highest clonality, suggesting focused antigen responses.

This CDR3 is 15 amino acids long. Deletions cut 10 bases from V and 0 bases from J, with 16 bases between. CDR1 and CDR2 from the germline V gene are LNHDA and SQIVND (reference sequence). Comment on this clone: The antigen is undetermined.

TCRdb's table, derived via immunoSEQ multiplex PCR, lists solely in-frame clones and lacks some. The sample includes a few thousand clones, 25% to 35% of them seen just once. The material sequenced was normal lung tissue next to the tumor, taken before any cancer treatment. The chain recombines TRBV19 with TRBJ2-1, with D possibly matching TRBD1 (5 bases). This TCR came from a woman aged 40-75 years with stage II squamous cell lung carcinoma. The CDR3 spells CATKGPLRSYNEQFF. CDR3 bases: TGTGCCACAAAGGGGCCCCTCCGCTCCTACAATGAGCAGTTCTTC.